This T cell receptor (beta chain) derives from a study of identifying expanded T cells in peripheral blood. Profiling relied on immunoSEQ multiplex PCR, and the TCRdb table lists in-frame clones only, not all of them. The table has approximately 120,000 clones, about 87% seen once. Whole-study results and caveats: Across healthy donors, higher total template counts meant significantly greater roughly 2-week count variance.

With respect to this clone: Its antigen remains unknown.

This CDR3 comprises 13 residues. The ends were cut back, 4 bases at V and 4 bases at J, with 11 bases in the middle. CDR1 SGHDT and CDR2 YYEEEE come from the germline V gene. No infections or other immune events were documented during collection. The rearrangement joins TRBV5-6 to TRBJ1-2, with a weak D call TRBD1 (6 bases). The clonotype originates from a person between 18 and 75 years old in good health. The sample comprised blood. Written as DNA, the CDR3 is TGTGCCAGCAGCACCAACAGGGCCTATGGCTACACCTTC. Encoded protein: CASSTNRAYGYTF.